These 28 T cell receptor beta chains came from one sample sequenced in a study of shared clonotypes between healthy human individuals. Produced via immunoSEQ multiplex PCR; TCRdb's table is partial and in-frame only. The sample shows roughly 2.5 million clones, approximately 94% of them seen only once. The source material was naive CD4+ T cells sorted from blood. The subset denotes: CD45RA+ positively selected. Receptors originate from a man in his late teens or twenties in good health.

V usage is TRBV5-4 and J usage is TRBJ2-1, with TRBD2 matching 8 bases. Germline trimming cut 3 bases from V and 2 bases from J; bases unmatched to any gene: 4. CDR3 length equals 15 residues. In germline, CDR1 is SGHNT, CDR2 YYREEE (reference sequence). In DNA, the CDR3 is TGTGCCAGCAGCTCCGATAGCGGGACCTACAATGAGCAGTTCTTC. Amino acid sequence: CASSSDSGTYNEQFF.

The chain joins TRBV7-2 to TRBJ2-1, with 8 bases identical to TRBD2. Per the germline V gene, CDR1 is SGHTA and CDR2 is FQGNSA. The ends lost 5 bases at V and 1 base at J; junction bases unmatched: 1. The CDR3 loop spans 14 amino acids. The CDR3 sequence: CASSQRESYNEQFF. The CDR3 DNA reads TGTGCCAGCAGCCAGCGGGAGTCCTACAATGAGCAGTTCTTC.

This clone was recorded once. This same CDR3 is encoded by further DNA sequences in the sample. The V call is TRBV6-1, the J call TRBJ1-5; TRBD1 matches 8 bases. This CDR3 has 15 residues. The germline V gene encodes CDR1 MNHNS and CDR2 SASEGT. V gave up 4 bases and J gave up 1 base; unmatched junction bases: 3. CDR3 sequence reads: CASSGQGLSNQPQHF. The CDR3 nucleotides read TGTGCCAGCAGTGGACAGGGGCTGAGCAATCAGCCCCAGCATTTT.

The chain employs TRBV18 and TRBJ2-2; D unresolved. The length of the CDR3 is 13 residues. Per germline, CDR1 KGHSH and CDR2 LQKENI. V was trimmed by 6 bases and J by 1 base, leaving 6 bases between them. CDR3 in DNA: TGTGCCAGCTCCCTCCAGAACACCGGGGAGCTGTTTTTT. It translates to CASSLQNTGELFF.

The CDR3 loop is CASSRGQGNTEAFF. The CDR3 DNA follows: TGTGCCAGCAGCCGGGGACAGGGGAACACTGAAGCTTTCTTT. J is TRBJ1-1 and V is TRBV7-3, with 9 bases fitting TRBD1. J was trimmed by 1 base and V by 5 bases; bases with no gene match: 2. This CDR3 contains 14 residues. CDR1 SGHTA and CDR2 FQGTGA come from the germline V gene. The variable domain in full, with the rest retrieved from reference TRBV7-3 and TRBJ1-1, is GAGVSQTPSNKVTEKGKYVELRCDPISGHTALYWYRQSLGQGPEFLIYFQGTGAADDSGLPNDRFFAVRPEGSVSTLKIQRTERGDSAVYLCASSRGQGNTEAFFGQGTRLTVV.

This rearrangement joins TRBV5-1 to TRBJ1-1; no definite D call. Trimming took 0 bases from V and 2 from J, leaving 8 bases between them. CDR1 is SGHRS, CDR2 YFSETQ, per germline. The CDR3 length is 14 residues. CDR3 sequence reads: CASSLELSNTEAFF. CDR3 DNA: TGCGCCAGCAGCTTGGAGTTGTCCAACACTGAAGCTTTCTTT.

On this clone itself: The same CDR3 arises from other DNA sequences in this sample as well. V is TRBV29-1 and J is TRBJ2-7, with a tentative D call TRBD1 (5 bases). V was trimmed by 6 bases and J by 3 bases, leaving 6 bases between them. This CDR3 has 10 residues. Per germline, CDR1 SQVTM and CDR2 ANQGSEA. The CDR3 region is CSVGDYEQYF. Written as DNA, the CDR3 is TGCAGCGTAGGGGACTACGAGCAGTACTTC.

In the case of this clone: This CDR3 is also generated by other DNA sequences in the sample. The CDR3 coding sequence is TGTGCCAGCAGCTTAGACAGATCCTCCTACGAGCAGTACTTC. Translating it yields CASSLDRSSYEQYF. This chain uses TRBV7-2 with TRBJ2-7; D is undetermined. V dropped 1 base and J dropped 0 bases, with 7 bases sitting between them. From germline, CDR1 is SGHTA and CDR2 FQGNSA. The CDR3 length is 14 residues. The whole variable domain, filled in from reference TRBV7-2 and TRBJ2-7, reads GAGVSQSPSNKVTEKGKDVELRCDPISGHTALYWYRQSLGQGLEFLIYFQGNSAPDKSGLPSDRFSAERTGGSVSTLTIQRTQQEDSAVYLCASSLDRSSYEQYFGPGTRLTVT.

The V and J genes are TRBV30 and TRBJ1-1; D is uncertain. Germline V CDR1 and CDR2: GTSNPN, SVGIG (reference sequence). V was cut by 2 bases and J by 8 bases, with 12 bases left in between. The length of the CDR3 is 12 residues. In DNA, the CDR3 is TGTGCCTGGAGTAGGCAGGTGGGAGAAGCTTTCTTT. This codes for CAWSRQVGEAFF.

This clone was recorded only once. The chain uses TRBV7-2 and TRBJ1-6, with D tentatively TRBD1 (6 bases). V gave up 2 bases and J gave up 5 bases, with 10 bases separating them. Germline CDR1 SGHTA, CDR2 FQGNSA. The CDR3 is 15 amino acids. The CDR3 bases are TGTGCCAGCAGCTTATCAGGGGCTAATAATTCACCCCTCCACTTT. It encodes CASSLSGANNSPLHF.

The V call is TRBV5-4, the J call TRBJ2-3; 10 bases line up with TRBD2. The J segment lost 8 bases and the V segment lost 3 bases, leaving 6 bases of the junction unmatched. The CDR3 has 14 amino acids. Germline CDR1 is SGHNT and CDR2 is YYREEE (reference sequence). CDR3 nucleotide sequence: TGTGCCAGCAGCTCCTCATCTAGCGGGGGTACGCAGTATTTT. This gives the protein CASSSSSSGGTQYF.

This chain links TRBV29-1 with TRBJ2-7; D unresolved. The CDR3 loop spans 14 amino acids. Deletions cut 3 bases from V and 3 bases from J, with 15 bases between. Germline V gives CDR1 SQVTM, CDR2 ANQGSEA. The DNA for the CDR3 is TGCAGCGTTGAGTATTGGATGGACGGCTACGAGCAGTACTTC. This codes for CSVEYWMDGYEQYF.

The rearrangement joins TRBV11-3 to TRBJ2-7; D perhaps matches TRBD2 (5 bases). The CDR3 runs 14 residues. The germline V and J ends were trimmed by 6 bases and 3 bases, with 15 bases remaining between them. Germline CDR1 and CDR2: SGHNT and YENEEA. In DNA form, the CDR3 reads TGTGCCAGCAGTTCAACGGGGTGGCGCTACGAGCAGTACTTC. Its protein product is CASSSTGWRYEQYF.

V and J are TRBV19 and TRBJ1-4; D is uncertain. The CDR3 has 8 residues. Germline assignment: CDR1 LNHDA and CDR2 SQIVND (reference sequence). V dropped 10 bases and J dropped 13 bases, with 7 bases sitting between them. CDR3 sequence (DNA): TGTGCCATATCAAGACTGTTTTTT. Protein sequence: CAISRLFF.

The J gene is TRBJ2-3, the V gene TRBV9; D call uncertain. The CDR3 is made up of 14 amino acids. The germline CDR1 and CDR2 sequences are SGDLS and YYNGEE. V lost 9 bases and J 4 bases, leaving 18 bases between the germline ends. The CDR3 loop reads CATGAGTPADTQYF. CDR3 bases: TGTGCCACTGGCGCAGGTACTCCGGCAGATACGCAGTATTTT.

The chain links TRBV7-9 to TRBJ2-5; D is unresolved. Germline V lookup: CDR1 SEHNR, CDR2 FQNEAQ (reference sequence). The V end was cut by 0 bases, the J end by 3 bases, with 14 bases between. The CDR3 consists of 16 residues. This chain's CDR3 is CASSLAVTRAEETQYF. CDR3 coding DNA: TGTGCCAGCAGCTTAGCTGTGACAAGGGCGGAAGAGACCCAGTACTTC.

As for this clone: Different DNA sequences within this sample yield the same CDR3. The genes are TRBV7-8 and TRBJ1-1; D not resolved. The CDR3 has 14 amino acids. Germline values: CDR1 SGHVS, CDR2 FQNEAQ. Trimming removed 1 base at V and 1 base at J, with 7 bases between. The CDR3 region has the DNA TGTGCCAGCAGCTTAGACTCAGGGAACACTGAAGCTTTCTTT. Translating it yields CASSLDSGNTEAFF.

The chain couples TRBV10-1 to TRBJ1-6, with TRBD1 matching 8 bases. Germline CDR1 reads WNHNN; CDR2 reads SYGVQD (reference sequence). CDR3 size: 14 residues. Trimming removed 2 bases from V and 8 bases from J; junction bases left unmatched: 2. This chain's CDR3 is CASSEGQGDSPLHF. The DNA of the CDR3 is TGCGCCAGCAGTGAGGGACAGGGAGATTCACCCCTCCACTTT.

This sequence joins TRBV5-5 and TRBJ1-6; D remains unclear. CDR3 size: 13 residues. CDR1 and CDR2 from the germline V gene are SGHKS and YYEKEE (reference sequence). The V end lost 2 bases, the J end lost 6 bases, and 6 bases lay between the germline ends. The CDR3 sequence: CASSLSVNSPLHF. CDR3 DNA: TGTGCCAGCAGCTTATCGGTTAATTCACCCCTCCACTTT.

The V call is TRBV28, the J call TRBJ2-2; 8 bases agree with TRBD1. The CDR3 is made up of 16 amino acids. J was trimmed by 8 bases and V by 5 bases; bases with no gene match: 13. The V gene's germline CDR1 is MDHEN and CDR2 SYDVKM. This chain's CDR3 is CASSNPGQGSTGELFF. CDR3 in DNA: TGTGCCAGCAGTAACCCTGGACAGGGATCAACAGGGGAGCTGTTTTTT.

The rearrangement uses TRBV27 and TRBJ2-6; 9 positions match TRBD1. CDR1 and CDR2 from the germline V gene are MNHEY and SMNVEV (reference sequence). Germline trimming cut 3 bases from V and 0 bases from J; bases unmatched to any gene: 12. This CDR3 contains 20 residues. In DNA form, the CDR3 reads TGTGCCAGCAGTTTGGGCCATGGACAGGGGCTCCCCTCTGGGGCCAACGTCCTGACTTTC. It encodes CASSLGHGQGLPSGANVLTF.

V and J are TRBV29-1 and TRBJ2-1, with 14 bases matching TRBD2. The CDR3 totals 16 residues. J was trimmed by 0 bases and V by 6 bases; bases with no gene match: 4. Germline V gene data show CDR1 as SQVTM and CDR2 as ANQGSEA. CDR3 amino acids: CSVRTSGRSSYNEQFF. The CDR3 DNA reads as TGCAGCGTGAGGACTAGCGGGAGGAGCTCCTACAATGAGCAGTTCTTC.

This rearrangement joins TRBV10-1 to TRBJ2-3, with 8 bases lining up with TRBD2. After removal of 0 bases from V and 0 bases from J, the junction contained 2 bases not matched to a gene. This CDR3 contains 16 residues. CDR1 and CDR2 (germline): WNHNN, SYGVQD (reference sequence). The CDR3 protein is CASSESGLVSTDTQYF. In DNA, the CDR3 is TGCGCCAGCAGTGAGTCGGGACTAGTGAGCACAGATACGCAGTATTTT.

This clone has only a few counts. CDR3 loop: CASSLVGQGRGELFF. CDR3 nucleotides: TGTGCCAGCAGCTTAGTCGGGCAGGGTAGGGGGGAGCTGTTTTTT. This chain connects TRBV7-2 to TRBJ2-2, with D possibly matching TRBD1 (5 bases). CDR3 length equals 15 residues. The germline V gene has CDR1 SGHTA and CDR2 FQGNSA. Trimming shortened V by 1 base and J by 8 bases, and 14 bases separated the two germline ends.

The chain has TRBV6-5 and TRBJ1-3, with D perhaps matching TRBD1 (5 bases). CDR1 and CDR2 from the germline V gene are MNHEY and SVGAGI. The CDR3 runs 15 residues. Trimming shortened V by 6 bases and J by 4 bases, and 16 bases separated the two germline ends. The CDR3 bases are TGTGCCAGCAGCCGGGGGACGTCTGGGGGAAACACCATATATTTT. Translated: CASSRGTSGGNTIYF.

V gene TRBV7-3 combines with J gene TRBJ2-5; unclear D gene. Trimming pared 5 bases from V and 2 bases from J, leaving 9 bases between. The CDR3 contains 13 residues. Germline V gene data show CDR1 as SGHTA and CDR2 as FQGTGA. CDR3 DNA: TGTGCCAGCAGCCCAGGATTTCAAGAGACCCAGTACTTC. Translation: CASSPGFQETQYF.

This clone was observed once. CDR3 nucleotides: TGTGCCACCCAAGCTTTTTGGACAGGAGAAGGGGACGAGCAGTACTTC. Its translation: CATQAFWTGEGDEQYF. The chain recombines TRBV15 with TRBJ2-7; TRBD1 matches 7 bases. The V gene's germline CDR1 is LNHNV and CDR2 YYDKDF (reference sequence). V was clipped by 8 bases and J by 5 bases; unmatched bases: 18. The CDR3 extends over 16 amino acids.

V gene TRBV6-6 combines with J gene TRBJ1-2; D unclear. The CDR3 sequence is 15 residues long. CDR1 is MNHNY, CDR2 SVGAGI, per germline (reference sequence). With 0 bases removed from V and 2 bases from J, the gap between germline ends came to 10 bases. DNA for the CDR3: TGTGCCAGCAGTTACTCGTTAGGGCCAAACTATGGCTACACCTTC. This encodes CASSYSLGPNYGYTF.